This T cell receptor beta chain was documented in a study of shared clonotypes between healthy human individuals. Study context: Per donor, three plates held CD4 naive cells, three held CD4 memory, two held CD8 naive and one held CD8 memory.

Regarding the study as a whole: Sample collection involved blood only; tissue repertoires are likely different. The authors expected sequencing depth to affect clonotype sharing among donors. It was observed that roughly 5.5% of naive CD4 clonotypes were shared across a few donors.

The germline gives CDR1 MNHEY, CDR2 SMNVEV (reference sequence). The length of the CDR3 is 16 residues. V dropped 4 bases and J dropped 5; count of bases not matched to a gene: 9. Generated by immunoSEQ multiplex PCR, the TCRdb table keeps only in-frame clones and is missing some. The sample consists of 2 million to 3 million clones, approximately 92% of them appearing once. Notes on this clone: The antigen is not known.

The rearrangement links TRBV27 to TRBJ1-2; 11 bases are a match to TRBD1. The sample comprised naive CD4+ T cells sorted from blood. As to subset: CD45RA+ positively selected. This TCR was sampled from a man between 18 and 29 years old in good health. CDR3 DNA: TGTGCCAGCAGTTCCGCGTGGACAGGGGGCGCATATGGCTACACCTTC. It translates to CASSSAWTGGAYGYTF.